These 25 T cell receptor beta chains were sequenced from one sample in a study of metastatic and nonmetastatic thyroid tumors. Nobody among the patients had been given any treatment before thyroid surgery. TCRdb ran MiXCR on the PCR reads. The sample includes roughly 35,000 clones, about 17% seen only once; the top ten take around 3%. Input material: blood. The receptors come from a female donor with papillary thyroid cancer or a benign thyroid nodule (not recorded which). Some clones in this sample may be carry-over from other donors' samples.

The sample holds many counts of this clone. V gene TRBV25-1 combines with J gene TRBJ2-5, with D possibly TRBD2 on 5 matching bases. V shed 6 bases and J shed 2 bases, with 13 bases lying between them. Germline CDR1 MGHDK, CDR2 SYGVNS. The CDR3 has 14 residues. The CDR3 loop reads CASRYSALQETQYF. The CDR3 DNA reads as TGTGCCAGCAGATATAGCGCTTTACAAGAGACCCAGTACTTC.

This clone was observed at least ten times. The genes are TRBV6-6 and TRBJ1-1; D gene ambiguous. Germline assignment: CDR1 MNHNY and CDR2 SVGAGI (reference sequence). The CDR3 is 13 amino acids. V lost 2 bases to trimming and J lost 1 base, with 5 bases between them. The CDR3 nucleotides read TGTGCCAGCAGTTACGAAAGGAACACTGAAGCTTTCTTT. As protein: CASSYERNTEAFF.

This clone has at least ten counts. V and J are TRBV3-1 and TRBJ2-1, with 9 bases aligning to TRBD1. The junction had 0 bases not matched to a gene; V was cut back by 1 base and J by 2 bases. Germline CDR1 reads LGHDT; CDR2 reads YNNKEL (reference sequence). The CDR3 length is 15 residues. The CDR3 reads CASSQGTGAYNEQFF. In nucleotides, the CDR3 is TGTGCCAGCAGCCAAGGGACAGGGGCCTACAATGAGCAGTTCTTC.

This clone was observed many times. The rearrangement uses TRBV6-1 and TRBJ2-3, with D possibly matching TRBD2 (5 bases). Germline values: CDR1 MNHNS, CDR2 SASEGT. The CDR3 extends over 14 amino acids. Trimming pared 7 bases from V and 2 bases from J, leaving 13 bases between. In DNA form, the CDR3 reads TGTGCCAGCAACCTCGGGGAGACCACAGATACGCAGTATTTT. It codes for CASNLGETTDTQYF.

This clone has at least ten counts. This same CDR3 is encoded by further DNA sequences in the sample. CDR3 nucleotides: TGTGCCAGTAGCGACAGGGCTCAGCCCCAGCATTTT. Translation gives CASSDRAQPQHF. V usage is TRBV19 and J usage is TRBJ1-5; TRBD1 agrees at 7 bases. The germline V gene encodes CDR1 LNHDA and CDR2 SQIVND (reference sequence). With 6 bases clipped from V and 6 bases from J, the junction kept 2 bases outside the gene matches. The CDR3 has 12 residues.

In this sample, this clone turned up many times. The chain joins TRBV7-8 to TRBJ2-3, with D perhaps TRBD1 (5 bases). CDR1 and CDR2 from the germline V gene are SGHVS and FQNEAQ. The CDR3 sequence is 13 residues long. The ends were cut back, 1 base at V and 7 bases at J, with 9 bases in the middle. The CDR3 DNA is TGTGCCAGCAGCTTAGGGCCAGGGAATACGCAGTATTTT. Translation gives CASSLGPGNTQYF.

This clone showed up just a few times. V and J are TRBV27 and TRBJ2-7; no clear D. The V gene lost 5 bases and the J gene lost 4 bases, with 18 bases spanning the gap. Germline assignment: CDR1 MNHEY and CDR2 SMNVEV (reference sequence). The CDR3 sequence is 15 residues long. The CDR3 loop reads CASSARIGSGYEQYF. CDR3 sequence (DNA): TGTGCCAGCAGTGCCCGGATAGGGTCCGGATACGAGCAGTACTTC.

The rearrangement links TRBV28 to TRBJ1-3; D is ambiguous. Germline-derived CDR1 and CDR2 are MDHEN and SYDVKM. V gave up 3 bases and J gave up 6 bases, with 9 bases separating them. This CDR3 comprises 13 residues. The CDR3 nucleotides are TGTGCCAGCAGTTTTCCCCAGGTAAACACCATATATTTT. Amino acids: CASSFPQVNTIYF.

This chain joins TRBV7-9 and TRBJ2-1; D gene uncertain. Looked up from germline, CDR1 is SEHNR and CDR2 is FQNEAQ (reference sequence). The CDR3 is made up of 9 amino acids. The ends were cut back, 6 bases at V and 10 bases at J, with 4 bases in the middle. The CDR3 loop reads CASRQEQFF. DNA for the CDR3: TGTGCCAGCAGACAAGAGCAGTTCTTC.

This clone is medium-sized. The V and J genes are TRBV20-1 and TRBJ1-5; D possibly corresponds to TRBD1 (5 bases). This CDR3 region has 14 residues. From germline, CDR1 is DFQATT and CDR2 SNEGSKA (reference sequence). Trimming took 2 bases from V and 8 from J, leaving 16 bases between them. DNA of the CDR3: TGCAGTGCTAGATCTGGGACCCCCGTCGAGCCCCAGCATTTT. Its translation is CSARSGTPVEPQHF.

The genes are TRBV5-1 and TRBJ2-7; 8 bases are a match to TRBD1. This CDR3 is 14 amino acids long. Unmatched junction bases numbered 9, after V lost 4 bases and J lost 6 bases. Looked up from germline, CDR1 is SGHRS and CDR2 is YFSETQ. This chain's CDR3 is CASSRGQDHSEQYF. The DNA of the CDR3 is TGCGCCAGCAGCCGGGGACAGGACCACTCCGAGCAGTACTTC.

Many counts were recorded for this clone. The J gene is TRBJ1-1, the V gene TRBV6-5; unclear D gene. There are 13 residues in the CDR3. Per the germline V gene, CDR1 is MNHEY and CDR2 is SVGAGI. V lost 2 bases, J lost 3 bases, and 7 bases lay in between. CDR3 sequence reads: CASSYRVDTEAFF. CDR3 in DNA: TGTGCCAGCAGTTACAGGGTGGACACTGAAGCTTTCTTT.

There are many counts of this clone. The CDR3 protein is CASSQTWNEQYF. The CDR3, as DNA: TGTGCCAGCAGCCAGACTTGGAACGAGCAGTACTTC. V is TRBV7-9 and J is TRBJ2-7; no clear D. V was trimmed by 5 bases and J by 5 bases, leaving 10 bases between them. From germline, CDR1 is SEHNR and CDR2 FQNEAQ (reference sequence). This CDR3 is built from 12 residues.

This clone was seen many times. The junction differs from germline at one of its ends, possibly a read error. J is TRBJ2-3 and V is TRBV6-1; 7 nucleotides line up with TRBD2. Germline CDR1 MNHNS, CDR2 SASEGT. The CDR3 spans 14 residues. CDR3: CASSEASGIDTQCF. CDR3 DNA sequence: TGTGCCAGCAGTGAGGCTAGCGGTATAGATACGCAGTGTTTT.

This clone has at least ten counts. The V gene is TRBV3-1, the J gene TRBJ2-7; no clear D gene. The CDR3 length is 13 residues. V gave up 6 bases and J gave up 0 bases, with 9 bases separating them. Per the germline V gene, CDR1 is LGHDT and CDR2 is YNNKEL (reference sequence). CDR3 sequence reads: CASSLRGSYEQYF. The CDR3 DNA is TGTGCCAGCAGTCTTCGTGGCTCCTACGAGCAGTACTTC.

J is TRBJ1-2 and V is TRBV5-1, with D perhaps TRBD1 (5 bases). Germline loops: CDR1 SGHRS, CDR2 YFSETQ. V lost 4 bases to trimming and J lost 2 bases, with 9 bases between them. The CDR3 runs 13 residues. CDR3 in amino acids: CASSVEGNYGYTF. CDR3 DNA sequence: TGCGCCAGCAGCGTGGAGGGGAACTATGGCTACACCTTC.

This clone was counted at least ten times. This chain uses TRBV5-6 with TRBJ1-2; D is ambiguous. CDR1 and CDR2 (germline): SGHDT, YYEEEE. The CDR3 has 14 amino acids. The V gene lost 3 bases and the J gene lost 8 bases, with 17 bases spanning the gap. The CDR3 bases are TGTGCCAGCAGCTGGGAGGGCACCCCCGGAGGCTACACCTTC. Amino acid sequence: CASSWEGTPGGYTF.

This clone was observed at least ten times. CDR3 DNA: TGTGCCAGCAGTTTGGGACAGGGCCCCTACGAGCAGTACTTC. Translated: CASSLGQGPYEQYF. The rearrangement uses TRBV28 and TRBJ2-7; TRBD1 aligns across 9 bases. The germline gives CDR1 MDHEN, CDR2 SYDVKM. The trim removed 3 bases at V and 2 bases at J, leaving 2 bases unmatched. CDR3 length: 14 residues.

At least ten counts were recorded for this clone. The chain has TRBV6-2 or TRBV6-3 and TRBJ2-3, with TRBD1 matching 8 bases. CDR1 and CDR2 from the germline V gene are MNHEY and SVGEGT. CDR3 length: 15 amino acids. J was trimmed by 0 bases and V by 6 bases; bases with no gene match: 5. The CDR3 protein is CASSTDRDSTDTQYF. CDR3 sequence (DNA): TGTGCCAGCAGCACGGACAGGGACAGCACAGATACGCAGTATTTT.

This clone appeared many times. Other DNA sequences from this sample encode an identical CDR3 as well. V usage is TRBV2 and J usage is TRBJ1-5; the match to TRBD1 covers 8 bases. V dropped 4 bases and J dropped 3; count of bases not matched to a gene: 2. The CDR3 is made up of 14 amino acids. CDR1 SNHLY and CDR2 FYNNEI come from the germline V gene. CDR3 amino acids: CASSGDRNNQPQHF. In DNA form, the CDR3 reads TGTGCCAGCAGTGGGGACAGGAACAATCAGCCCCAGCATTTT.

This clone was seen many times. The rearrangement uses TRBV28 and TRBJ1-2; D is uncertain. V gave up 2 bases and J gave up 3 bases, with 7 bases separating them. Germline-derived CDR1 and CDR2 are MDHEN and SYDVKM. The CDR3 length is 13 residues. In DNA, the CDR3 is TGTGCCAGCAGTTTAAGAGGAGACTATGGCTACACCTTC. Translating it yields CASSLRGDYGYTF.

This clone has at least ten counts. The rearrangement joins TRBV2 to TRBJ2-6; 9 positions match TRBD1. The CDR3 contains 17 residues. Germline V gene lookup returns CDR1 SNHLY and CDR2 FYNNEI. Trimming cost V 6 bases and J 2 bases; bases outside gene matches: 8. CDR3 protein: CASSSTGTGPGANVLTF. The CDR3, as DNA: TGTGCCAGCAGCTCAACCGGGACAGGGCCTGGGGCCAACGTCCTGACTTTC.

Many counts were recorded for this clone. The rearrangement joins TRBV10-3 to TRBJ2-2; no firm D call. CDR1 and CDR2 (germline): ENHRY, SYGVKD. Trimming took 4 bases from V and 0 from J, leaving 9 bases between them. The CDR3 runs to 15 residues. Here the CDR3 reads CAISGSFANTGELFF. The CDR3 DNA follows: TGTGCCATCAGTGGTAGTTTCGCGAACACCGGGGAGCTGTTTTTT.

This clone was seen ten or more times. The genes are TRBV9 and TRBJ1-1; 7 bases line up with TRBD1. The CDR3 is 15 amino acids. J was trimmed by 1 base and V by 3 bases; bases with no gene match: 6. Germline-derived CDR1 and CDR2 are SGDLS and YYNGEE. The CDR3 is CASSAGGLGNTEAFF. The CDR3, as DNA: TGTGCCAGCAGCGCAGGGGGTTTGGGGAACACTGAAGCTTTCTTT.

This clone has ten or more counts. The V call is TRBV6-2 or TRBV6-3, the J call TRBJ2-2; 8 bases fit TRBD1. CDR1 and CDR2 (germline): MNHEY, SVGEGT. CDR3 length: 15 amino acids. V was pared by 6 bases and J by 6 bases, with 9 bases of the junction left unmatched. The CDR3 loop reads CASSSWTGYAGELFF. In DNA, the CDR3 is TGTGCCAGCAGCAGCTGGACAGGGTATGCCGGGGAGCTGTTTTTT.